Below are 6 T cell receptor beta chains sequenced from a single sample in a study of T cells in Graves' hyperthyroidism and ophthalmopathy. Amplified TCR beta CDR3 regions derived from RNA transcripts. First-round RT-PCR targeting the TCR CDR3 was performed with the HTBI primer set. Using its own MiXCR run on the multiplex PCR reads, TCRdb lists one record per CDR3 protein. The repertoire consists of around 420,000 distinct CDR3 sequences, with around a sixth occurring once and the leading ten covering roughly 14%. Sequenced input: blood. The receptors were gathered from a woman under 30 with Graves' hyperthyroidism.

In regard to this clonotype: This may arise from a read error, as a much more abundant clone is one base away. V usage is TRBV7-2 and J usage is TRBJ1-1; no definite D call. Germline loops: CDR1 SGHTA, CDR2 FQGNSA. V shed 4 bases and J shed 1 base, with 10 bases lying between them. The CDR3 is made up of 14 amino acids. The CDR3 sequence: CASSSTAANTEAFF. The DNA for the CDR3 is TGTGCCAGCAGCTCAACAGCAGCGAACACTGAAGCTTTCTTT.

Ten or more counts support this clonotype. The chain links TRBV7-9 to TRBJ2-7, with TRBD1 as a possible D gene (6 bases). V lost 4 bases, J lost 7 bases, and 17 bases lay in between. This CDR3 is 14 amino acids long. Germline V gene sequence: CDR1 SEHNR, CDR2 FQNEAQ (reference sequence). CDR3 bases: TGTGCCAGCAGCTCAGACACAGGGTTCAGAGAGCAGTACTTC. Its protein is CASSSDTGFREQYF.

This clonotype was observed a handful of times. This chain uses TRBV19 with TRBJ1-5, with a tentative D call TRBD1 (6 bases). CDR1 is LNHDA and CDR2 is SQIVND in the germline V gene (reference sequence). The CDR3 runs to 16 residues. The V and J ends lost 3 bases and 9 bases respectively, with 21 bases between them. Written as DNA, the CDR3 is TGTGCCAGTAGTATCACGTCCGGACAGCTGATTTTGCCCCAGCATTTT. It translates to CASSITSGQLILPQHF.

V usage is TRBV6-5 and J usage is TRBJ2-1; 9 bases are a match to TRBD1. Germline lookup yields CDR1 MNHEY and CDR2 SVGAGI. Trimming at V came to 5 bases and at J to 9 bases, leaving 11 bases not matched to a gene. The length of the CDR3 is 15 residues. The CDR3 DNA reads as TGTGCCAGCAGTAACGACAGGGGGAAAATCAGTGAGCAGTTCTTC. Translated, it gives CASSNDRGKISEQFF.

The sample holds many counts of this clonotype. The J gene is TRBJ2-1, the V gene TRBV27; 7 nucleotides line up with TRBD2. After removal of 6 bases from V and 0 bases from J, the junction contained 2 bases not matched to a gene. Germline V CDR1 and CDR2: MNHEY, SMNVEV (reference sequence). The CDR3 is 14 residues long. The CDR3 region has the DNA TGTGCCAGCAGCGGCGGGAGCTCCTACAATGAGCAGTTCTTC. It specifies CASSGGSSYNEQFF.

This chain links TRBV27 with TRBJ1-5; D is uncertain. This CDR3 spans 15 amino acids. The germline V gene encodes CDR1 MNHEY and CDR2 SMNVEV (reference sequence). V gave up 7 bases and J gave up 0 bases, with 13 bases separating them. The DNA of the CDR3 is TGTGCCAGCACCGTTTACGCGGGTAGCAATCAGCCCCAGCATTTT. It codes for CASTVYAGSNQPQHF.